Following are 15 T cell receptor beta chains from one sample sequenced in a study of metastatic and nonmetastatic thyroid tumors. TCRdb re-clonotyped the PCR reads via MiXCR. The top ten clones hold over 25% of a sample with fewer than 40,000 clones, approximately 31% of them seen once. Thyroid surgery had not been preceded by any treatment in any patient. Material: blood. All receptors derive from a female donor with papillary thyroid cancer or a benign thyroid nodule (not recorded which). Some clones in this sample may be carry-over from other donors' samples.

There are many counts of this clone. V gene TRBV4-2 combines with J gene TRBJ1-3, with D unclear. V dropped 3 bases and J dropped 4 bases, with 13 bases sitting between them. CDR3 size: 15 residues. Germline V gene lookup returns CDR1 LGHNA and CDR2 YNFKEQ. The CDR3 reads CASSQATGEGNTIYF. The CDR3 DNA is TGTGCCAGCAGCCAGGCAACGGGAGAGGGAAACACCATATATTTT.

The DNA for the CDR3 is TGTGCCAGCAGCTTAAGCCGGCAGGGGAATAATAATTCACCCCTCCACTTT. Protein product: CASSLSRQGNNNSPLHF. This chain links TRBV11-2 with TRBJ1-6, with a weak D call TRBD1 (6 bases). Germline V CDR1 and CDR2: SGHAT, FQNNGV. The CDR3 spans 17 residues. V lost 2 bases, J lost 5 bases, and 16 bases lay in between.

DNA for the CDR3: TGTGCCATTGGAGGGGGGCTAGCGGGGAATACGCAGTATTTT. Its protein is CAIGGGLAGNTQYF. The gene calls are TRBV6-7 and TRBJ2-3, with 9 positions matching TRBD2. TRBV6-7 is noted as an ORF with a role that remains uncertain. V lost 10 bases and J lost 7; bases outside the gene matches: 12. The CDR3 consists of 14 residues.

This clone was observed at least ten times. CDR3 residues: CSDRGGSVINEQFF. The CDR3 DNA reads TGCAGCGACCGAGGGGGGAGTGTTATCAATGAGCAGTTCTTC. The V gene is TRBV29-1, the J gene TRBJ2-1; the D call may be TRBD1 or TRBD2 (6 bases each). Germline assignment: CDR1 SQVTM and CDR2 ANQGSEA. Deletions cut 7 bases from V and 6 bases from J, with 19 bases between. CDR3 size: 14 residues.

This clone was observed at least ten times. The CDR3 is CASTTSGGSGELFF. The CDR3, as DNA: TGTGCCAGCACCACTAGCGGGGGAAGCGGGGAGCTGTTTTTT. This chain connects TRBV6-2 or TRBV6-3 to TRBJ2-2, with 11 nucleotides matching TRBD2. The CDR3 is made up of 14 amino acids. V lost 7 bases and J lost 7; bases outside the gene matches: 5. The germline V gene has CDR1 MNHEY and CDR2 SVGEGT.

As for this clone: One end of the junction is discordant with germline, which a read error may explain. The CDR3 sequence: CASCLTGTAYVYTF. Written as DNA, the CDR3 is TGTGCCAGCTGTCTGACTGGGACAGCTTATGTCTACACCTTC. This sequence joins TRBV27 and TRBJ1-2, with 7 bases matching TRBD1. Germline-derived CDR1 and CDR2 are MNHEY and SMNVEV (reference sequence). CDR3 length: 14 amino acids.

This clone was counted many times. The V call is TRBV27, the J call TRBJ2-3; possible D gene TRBD2, 7 bases. Germline CDR1 and CDR2: MNHEY and SMNVEV (reference sequence). The V and J ends lost 4 bases and 6 bases respectively, with 20 bases between them. CDR3 size: 16 residues. DNA for the CDR3: TGTGCCAGCAGTTCGTACAGAGGGGCGGGGGCGGATACGCAGTATTTT. As protein: CASSSYRGAGADTQYF.

A few counts support this clone. The chain couples TRBV12-3 or TRBV12-4 to TRBJ1-1; D is uncertain. The ends were cut back, 6 bases at V and 0 bases at J, with 23 bases in the middle. The CDR3 has 18 amino acids. CDR3 protein: CASSPVVGKWSMNTEAFF. Written as DNA, the CDR3 is TGTGCCAGCAGCCCCGTTGTTGGTAAGTGGAGCATGAACACTGAAGCTTTCTTT.

On this clone: With a much larger clone just one base away, this may be a read error. The chain is built from TRBV9 and TRBJ1-5; weak D call: TRBD1 (5 bases). Germline CDR1 is SGDLS and CDR2 is YYNGEE. CDR3 size: 13 residues. Here the CDR3 reads CASSEDIYQHQHF. The DNA for the CDR3 is TGTGCCAGCAGCGAGGACATCTATCAGCACCAGCATTTT.

There are many counts of this clone. The chain joins TRBV11-1 to TRBJ1-5, with D maybe TRBD1 (6 bases). CDR3 length: 16 amino acids. CDR1 is SGHAT, CDR2 FQDESV, per germline (reference sequence). V was shortened by 5 bases and J by 2 bases, with 16 bases between the two germline ends. CDR3 in amino acids: CASSPEAGGGNQPQHF. In DNA, the CDR3 is TGTGCCAGCAGCCCCGAGGCGGGGGGCGGCAATCAGCCCCAGCATTTT.

This clone was picked up a small number of times. One end of the junction varies from germline; a read error may be responsible. The chain joins TRBV6-1 to TRBJ1-2, with a possible D match to TRBD1 (5 bases). Germline V gene lookup returns CDR1 MNHNS and CDR2 SASEGT. This CDR3 has 14 amino acids. The CDR3 region is CAGRDDLANYGYTF. The DNA of the CDR3 is TGTGCCGGCAGGGACGATCTAGCTAACTATGGCTACACCTTC.

This clone was seen many times. This chain uses TRBV2 with TRBJ2-4; D possibly matches TRBD1 or TRBD2 (5 bases each). Trimming took off 4 bases at V and 1 base at J, with 11 bases between the two ends. This CDR3 region has 15 residues. The germline gives CDR1 SNHLY, CDR2 FYNNEI. The CDR3 bases are TGTGCCAGCAGTGGGTCGGGGCCGGCCAAAAACATTCAGTACTTC. It yields the protein CASSGSGPAKNIQYF.

The sample holds many counts of this clone. CDR3 nucleotide sequence: TGTGCCAGTAGTATAAAGGGGTCGAACACCGGGGAGCTGTTTTTT. This encodes CASSIKGSNTGELFF. The chain carries TRBV19 and TRBJ2-2, with D possibly matching TRBD1 (5 bases). Trimming took 2 bases from V and 0 from J, leaving 7 bases between them. Germline V gene data show CDR1 as LNHDA and CDR2 as SQIVND (reference sequence). The CDR3 is made up of 15 amino acids. Supplemented by reference TRBV19 and TRBJ2-2, the full variable domain reads DGGITQSPKYLFRKEGQNVTLSCEQNLNHDAMYWYRQDPGQGLRLIYYSQIVNDFQKGDIAEGYSVSREKKESFPLTVTSAQKNPTAFYLCASSIKGSNTGELFFGEGSRLTVL.

About this clone: The conserved phenylalanine or tryptophan is not found at the CDR3 terminus, so this likely reflects a read error. The DNA is left out, because the CDR3 cannot be placed on it with certainty; the CDR3 is given as TCRdb lists it. The chain has TRBV6-2 or TRBV6-3 and TRBJ2-5; TRBD2 reflects the table's D call only, with no check against the DNA. Germline V gene sequence: CDR1 MNHEY, CDR2 SVGEGT. Termini included, the CDR3 measures 14 amino acids. CDR3 sequence: CASTQRVGGETYYL.

Notes on this clone: The junction shows a germline mismatch at one end, possibly a read error. The gene calls are TRBV3-1 and TRBJ2-1; weak D call: TRBD2 (6 bases). CDR1 and CDR2 from the germline V gene are LGHDT and YNNKEL (reference sequence). This CDR3 has 17 residues. The DNA of the CDR3 is TGTGCCAGCAGCCAAGAATTGGCAGGAGGGCCTAGTAATGATCAGTTCTTC. It translates to CASSQELAGGPSNDQFF.